One sample yielded the 5 T cell receptor beta chains listed below, sequenced in a study of blood T cell repertoires in COVID-19 (TCRdb year 2020). Libraries were built with the immunoSEQ multiplex PCR assay. TCRdb took this table from immuneACCESS and kept in-frame rearrangements with V and J called. Such tables lack part of the clones; where checked against another copy, unresolved V genes explain under half of the gap, and the rest is unexplained. The sample table contains 100,000 to 150,000 clones; only one count was recorded for more than 60% of them. The ten largest make up about 6.6% of the sample. Material: peripheral blood. The receptors shown here come from a man in his 70s with acute or convalescent COVID-19.

This sequence joins TRBV18 and TRBJ2-5, with TRBD1 identical over 8 bases. Germline V gene sequence: CDR1 KGHSH, CDR2 LQKENI. The J segment lost 7 bases and the V segment lost 3 bases, leaving 7 bases of the junction unmatched. The length of the CDR3 is 14 residues. DNA for the CDR3: TGTGCCAGCTCACCTTCAGGGGGCGACGCGACCCAGTACTTC. Protein product: CASSPSGGDATQYF.

This chain connects TRBV27 to TRBJ2-7; weak D call: TRBD2 (6 bases). V was pared by 3 bases and J by 4 bases, with 13 bases between. Looked up from germline, CDR1 is MNHEY and CDR2 is SMNVEV (reference sequence). The CDR3 consists of 14 residues. The CDR3 DNA reads TGTGCCAGCAGTTTTTCCGGGGGACTTTACGAGCAGTACTTC. Protein sequence: CASSFSGGLYEQYF.

The V and J genes are TRBV5-8 and TRBJ2-5; TRBD2 agrees at 7 bases. The CDR3 runs 13 residues. Trimming took 2 bases from V and 4 from J; bases not matched to a gene: 2. Germline V gives CDR1 SGHTS, CDR2 YDEGEE. DNA for the CDR3: TGTGCCAGCAGCTTAGCGGGAACAGAGACCCAGTACTTC. It specifies CASSLAGTETQYF.

The chain uses TRBV6-5 and TRBJ2-7; D gene unclear. V lost 7 bases to trimming and J lost 1 base, with 14 bases between them. This CDR3 spans 14 amino acids. Germline CDR1 reads MNHEY; CDR2 reads SVGAGI. CDR3 loop: CASTPFRGSYEQYF. The DNA of the CDR3 is TGTGCCAGCACTCCGTTCAGAGGTTCCTACGAGCAGTACTTC.

This chain links TRBV19 with TRBJ1-1, with D perhaps TRBD1 (6 bases). The length of the CDR3 is 14 residues. Trimming shortened V by 7 bases and J by 3 bases, and 15 bases separated the two germline ends. Germline V gene data show CDR1 as LNHDA and CDR2 as SQIVND (reference sequence). This chain's CDR3 is CASTITGYDTEAFF. The CDR3 region has the DNA TGTGCCAGTACTATCACAGGGTACGACACTGAAGCTTTCTTT.